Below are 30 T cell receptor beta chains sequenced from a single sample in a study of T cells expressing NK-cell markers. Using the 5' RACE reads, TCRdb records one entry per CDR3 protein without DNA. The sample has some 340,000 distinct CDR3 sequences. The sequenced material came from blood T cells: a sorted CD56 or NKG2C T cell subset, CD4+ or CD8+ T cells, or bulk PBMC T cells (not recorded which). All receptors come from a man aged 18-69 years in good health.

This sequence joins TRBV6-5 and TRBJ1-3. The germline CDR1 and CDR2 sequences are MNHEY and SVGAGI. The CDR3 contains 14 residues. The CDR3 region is CASSYEGVGNTIYF.

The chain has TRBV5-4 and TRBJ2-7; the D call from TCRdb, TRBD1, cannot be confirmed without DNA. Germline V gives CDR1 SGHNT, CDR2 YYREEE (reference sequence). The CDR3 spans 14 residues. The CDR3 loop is CASSATGPANEQYF.

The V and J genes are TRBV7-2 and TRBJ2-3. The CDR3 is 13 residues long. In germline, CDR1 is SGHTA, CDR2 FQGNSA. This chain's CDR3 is CASTGGDLDTQYF.

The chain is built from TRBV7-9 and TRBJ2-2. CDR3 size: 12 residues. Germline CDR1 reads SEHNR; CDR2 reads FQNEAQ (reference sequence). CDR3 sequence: CASSLVGRELFF.

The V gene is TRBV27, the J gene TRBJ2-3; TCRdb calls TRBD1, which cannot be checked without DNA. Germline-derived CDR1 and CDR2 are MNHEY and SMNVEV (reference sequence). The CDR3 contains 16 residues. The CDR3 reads CASSLRRGQSTDTQYF.

The CDR3 reads CASSLMLTGVRNQPQHF. The chain employs TRBV12-3 or TRBV12-4 and TRBJ1-5; TCRdb returns TRBD1, unconfirmable since there is no DNA. The CDR3 runs 17 residues.

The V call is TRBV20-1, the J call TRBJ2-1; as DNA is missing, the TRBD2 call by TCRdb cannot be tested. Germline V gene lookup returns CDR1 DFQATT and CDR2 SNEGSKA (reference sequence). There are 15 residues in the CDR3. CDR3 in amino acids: CSARDLGPPGDEQFF.

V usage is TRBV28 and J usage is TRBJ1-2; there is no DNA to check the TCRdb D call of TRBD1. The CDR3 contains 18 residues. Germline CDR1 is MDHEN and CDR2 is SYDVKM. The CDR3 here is CASSLPQTPGHESYGYTF.

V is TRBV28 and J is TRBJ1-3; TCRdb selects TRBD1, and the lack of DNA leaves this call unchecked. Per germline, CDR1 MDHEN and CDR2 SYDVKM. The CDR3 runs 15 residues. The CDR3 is CASSMPGGSGNTIYF.

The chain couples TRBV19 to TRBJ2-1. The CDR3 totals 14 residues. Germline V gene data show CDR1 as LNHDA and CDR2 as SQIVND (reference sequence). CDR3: CASSNPRGDNEQFF.

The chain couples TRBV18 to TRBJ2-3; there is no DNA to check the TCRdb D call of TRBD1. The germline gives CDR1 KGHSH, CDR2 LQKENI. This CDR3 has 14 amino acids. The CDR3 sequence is CASSPTTGVDTQYF. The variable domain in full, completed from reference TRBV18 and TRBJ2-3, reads NAGVMQNPRHLVRRRGQEARLRCSPMKGHSHVYWYRQLPEEGLKFMVYLQKENIIDESGMPKERFSAEFPKEGPSILRIQQVVRGDSAAYFCASSPTTGVDTQYFGPGTRLTVL.

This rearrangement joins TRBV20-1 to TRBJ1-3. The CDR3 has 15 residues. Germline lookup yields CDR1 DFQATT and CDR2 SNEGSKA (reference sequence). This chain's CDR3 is CSARDRNRAWDTIYF.

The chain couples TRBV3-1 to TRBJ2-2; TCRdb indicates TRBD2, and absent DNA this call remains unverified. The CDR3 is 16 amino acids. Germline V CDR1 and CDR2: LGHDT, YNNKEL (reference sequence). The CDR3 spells CASRRSGTSNTGELFF.

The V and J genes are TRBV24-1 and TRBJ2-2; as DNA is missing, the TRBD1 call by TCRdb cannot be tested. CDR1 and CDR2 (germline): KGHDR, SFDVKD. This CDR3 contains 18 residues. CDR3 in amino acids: CATSDTPGRSRHTGELFF.

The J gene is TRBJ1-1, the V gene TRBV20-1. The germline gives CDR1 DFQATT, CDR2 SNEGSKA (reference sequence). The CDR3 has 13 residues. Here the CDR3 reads CSASPQWGTEAFF.

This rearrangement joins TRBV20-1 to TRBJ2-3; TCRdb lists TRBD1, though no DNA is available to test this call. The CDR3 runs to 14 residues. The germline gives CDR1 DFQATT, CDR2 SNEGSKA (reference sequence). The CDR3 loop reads CSAPGQGSTDTQYF.

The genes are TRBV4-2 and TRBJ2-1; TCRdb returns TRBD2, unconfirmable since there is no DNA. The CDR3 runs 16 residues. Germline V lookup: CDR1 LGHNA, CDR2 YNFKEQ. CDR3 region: CASSQDRGLGSDEQFF.

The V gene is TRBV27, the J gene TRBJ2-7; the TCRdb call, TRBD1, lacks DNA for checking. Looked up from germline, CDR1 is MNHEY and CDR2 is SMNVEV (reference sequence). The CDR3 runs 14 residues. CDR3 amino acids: CASSLQGARYEQYF.

CDR3: CASSIYGTAASFKYF. The J gene is TRBJ2-5, the V gene TRBV19; TCRdb's D call of TRBD1 is untestable without DNA. Germline assignment: CDR1 LNHDA and CDR2 SQIVND (reference sequence). The CDR3 consists of 15 residues.

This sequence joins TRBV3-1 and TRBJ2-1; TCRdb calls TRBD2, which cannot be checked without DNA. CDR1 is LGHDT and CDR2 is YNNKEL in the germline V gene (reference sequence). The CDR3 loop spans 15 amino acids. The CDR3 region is CASSLMGGGAGEQFF.

CDR3 protein: CSVQTELGTEAFF. V is TRBV29-1 and J is TRBJ1-1. The CDR3 consists of 13 residues. The germline gives CDR1 SQVTM, CDR2 ANQGSEA. The whole variable domain, remainder taken from reference TRBV29-1 and TRBJ1-1, is SAVISQKPSRDICQRGTSLTIQCQVDSQVTMMFWYRQQPGQSLTLIATANQGSEATYESGFVIDKFPISRPNLTFSTLTVSNMSPEDSSIYLCSVQTELGTEAFFGQGTRLTVV.

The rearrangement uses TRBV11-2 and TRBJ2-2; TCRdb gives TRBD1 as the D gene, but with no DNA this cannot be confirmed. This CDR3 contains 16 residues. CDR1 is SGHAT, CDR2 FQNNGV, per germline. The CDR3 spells CASSVIQGRVPGELFF.

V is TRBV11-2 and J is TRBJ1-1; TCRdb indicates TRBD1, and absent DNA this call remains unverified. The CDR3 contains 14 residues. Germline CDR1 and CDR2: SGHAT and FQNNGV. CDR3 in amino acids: CASSFNIRGHEAFF.

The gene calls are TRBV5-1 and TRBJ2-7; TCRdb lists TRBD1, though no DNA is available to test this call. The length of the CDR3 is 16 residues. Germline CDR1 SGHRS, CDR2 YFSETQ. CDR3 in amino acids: CASSPGQQVKTYEQYF.

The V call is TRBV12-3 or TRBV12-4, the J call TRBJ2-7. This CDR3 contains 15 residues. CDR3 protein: CASSVNTGGPYEQYF.

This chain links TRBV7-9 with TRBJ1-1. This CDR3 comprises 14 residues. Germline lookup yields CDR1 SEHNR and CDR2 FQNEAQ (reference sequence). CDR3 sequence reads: CASSMGYLDTEAFF.

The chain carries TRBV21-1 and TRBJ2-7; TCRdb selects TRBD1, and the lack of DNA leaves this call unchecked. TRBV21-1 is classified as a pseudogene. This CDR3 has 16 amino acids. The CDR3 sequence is CASSIRLRDRNYEQYF.

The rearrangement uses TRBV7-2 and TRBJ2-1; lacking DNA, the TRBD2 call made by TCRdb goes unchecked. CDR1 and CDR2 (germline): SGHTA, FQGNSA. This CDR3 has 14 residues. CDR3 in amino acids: CASAFSGGPMEQFF.

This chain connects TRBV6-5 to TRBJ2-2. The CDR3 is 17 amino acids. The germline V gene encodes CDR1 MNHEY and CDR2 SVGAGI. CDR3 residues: CASSFDTYRANTGELFF.

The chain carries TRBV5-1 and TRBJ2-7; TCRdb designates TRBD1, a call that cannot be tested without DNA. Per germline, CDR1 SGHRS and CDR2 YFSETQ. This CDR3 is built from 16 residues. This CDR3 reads CASSDPLGSGTYEQYF. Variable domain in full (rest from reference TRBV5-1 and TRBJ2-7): KAGVTQTPRYLIKTRGQQVTLSCSPISGHRSVSWYQQTPGQGLQFLFEYFSETQRNKGNFPGRFSGRQFSNSRSEMNVSTLELGDSALYLCASSDPLGSGTYEQYFGPGTRLTVT.